Sequencing of this T cell receptor (beta chain) was carried out in a study of cytomegalovirus exposure and HLA in healthy donors. As for the study in general: Most donors, around 81% of a few hundred genotyped, fell in the Caucasian-associated ancestry cluster. The study, taken as a whole, reports: Associated with cytomegalovirus, according to the listing, were 170 or so TCR beta chains.

Germline CDR1 SNHLY, CDR2 FYNNEI. There are 16 residues in the CDR3. Between the trimmed V and J ends, which lost 5 bases and 0 bases, there was a span of 11 bases. Donors counted as nominally healthy when sampled, yet unrecorded immune exposures were likely. The PCR employed 60 Vbeta primers together with 13 Jbeta primers. Repertoires were generated with immunoSEQ multiplex PCR, while TCRdb's copy carries only in-frame clones and drops some. The sample records some 150,000 clones, 65% to 80% being singletons. Details on this clone: Its antigen is not known.

The specimen sequenced was PBMCs. This receptor was obtained from a man between 18 and 35 years old in good health and CMV-seronegative. The rearrangement uses TRBV2 and TRBJ1-6; TRBD1 is a possible D gene (5 bases). As DNA, the CDR3 is TGTGCCAGCAGTCTACAGGAGAGCTCCTATAATTCACCCCTCCACTTT. Amino acids: CASSLQESSYNSPLHF. Together with reference TRBV2 and TRBJ1-6, the CDR3 gives the full variable domain: EPEVTQTPSHQVTQMGQEVILRCVPISNHLYFYWYRQILGQKVEFLVSFYNNEISEKSEIFDDQFSVERPDGSNFTLKIRSTKLEDSAMYFCASSLQESSYNSPLHFGNGTRLTVT.